Sequencing of this TCR beta chain was carried out in a study of blood T cell repertoires in COVID-19. The CDR3 is 16 residues long. The germline CDR1 and CDR2 sequences are SGHNT and YYREEE (reference sequence). V lost 3 bases to trimming and J lost 1 base; unmatched junction nucleotides: 7. Clones were sequenced by immunoSEQ multiplex PCR, and TCRdb holds only the in-frame ones, with some missing. The sample lists over 80,000 clones; around nine tenths were seen once. The receptor comes from a man aged 45-65 years with acute or convalescent COVID-19. Sequenced: peripheral blood. This rearrangement joins TRBV5-4 to TRBJ1-1; TRBD1 agrees at 9 bases. CDR3 DNA sequence: TGTGCCAGCAGCTCCGGGACAGGGAAGAGGAACACTGAAGCTTTCTTT. Its translation: CASSSGTGKRNTEAFF.